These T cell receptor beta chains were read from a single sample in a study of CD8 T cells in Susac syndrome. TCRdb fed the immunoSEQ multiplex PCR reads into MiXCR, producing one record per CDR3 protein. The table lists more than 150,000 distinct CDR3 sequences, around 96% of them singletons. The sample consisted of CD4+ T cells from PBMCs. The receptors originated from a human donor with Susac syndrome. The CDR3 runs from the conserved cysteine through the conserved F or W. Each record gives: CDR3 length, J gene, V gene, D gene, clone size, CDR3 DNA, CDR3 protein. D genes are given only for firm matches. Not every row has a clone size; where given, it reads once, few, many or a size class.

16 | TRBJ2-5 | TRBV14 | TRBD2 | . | TGTGCCAGCAGCCAATACCAACGGGGGGGCCAAGAGACCCAGTACTTC | CASSQYQRGGQETQYF
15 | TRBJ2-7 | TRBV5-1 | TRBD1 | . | TGCGCCAGCAGCTGGGGGACAGGCTGGGGCTACGAGCAGTACTTC | CASSWGTGWGYEQYF
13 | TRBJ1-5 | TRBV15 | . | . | TGTGCCACCAGCAGAGAACTGGATCAGCCCCAGCATTTT | CATSRELDQPQHF
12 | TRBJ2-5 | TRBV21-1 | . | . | TGTGCCAGCAACTTGTCACAAGAGACCCAGTACTTC | CASNLSQETQYF
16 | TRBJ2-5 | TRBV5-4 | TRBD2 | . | TGTGCCAGCAGCTTCGGACTAGCGGGGGGTGGAGAGACCCAGTACTTC | CASSFGLAGGGETQYF
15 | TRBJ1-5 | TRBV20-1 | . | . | TGCAGTGCTAGCCCTCCCCCCAATAGCAATCAGCCCCAGCATTTT | CSASPPPNSNQPQHF
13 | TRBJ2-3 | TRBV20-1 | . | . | TGCAGTGCTAGGAGAGGGGGCACAGATACGCAGTATTTT | CSARRGGTDTQYF
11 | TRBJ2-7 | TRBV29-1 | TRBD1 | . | TGCAGCGTTAGACAGGGAAGCGAGCAGTACTTC | CSVRQGSEQYF
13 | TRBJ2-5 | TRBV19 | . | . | TGTGCCAGTAGAGGGACTTACCAAGAGACCCAGTACTTC | CASRGTYQETQYF
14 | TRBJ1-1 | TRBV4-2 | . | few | TGTGCCAGCAGCCAAGATTCTCTGAACACTGAAGCTTTCTTT | CASSQDSLNTEAFF
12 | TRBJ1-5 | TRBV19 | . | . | TGTGCCCGGAATCTCTTCAGGCAGCCCCAGCATTTT | CARNLFRQPQHF
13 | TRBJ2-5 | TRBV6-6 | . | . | TGTGCCAGCAGTCCGCCCGGTGCAGAGACCCAGTACTTC | CASSPPGAETQYF
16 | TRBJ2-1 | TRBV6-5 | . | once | TGTGCCAGCAGTTACTCGACCGTGCAGGATCACAATGAGCAGTTCTTC | CASSYSTVQDHNEQFF
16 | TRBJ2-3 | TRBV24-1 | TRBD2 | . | TGTGCCACCAGTGAGTCCGGGACTAGCGGGGCGGATACGCAGTATTTT | CATSESGTSGADTQYF
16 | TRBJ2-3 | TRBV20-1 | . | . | TGCAGTGCTAGGGGGCGTAGGGGGACCCCCACAGATACGCAGTATTTT | CSARGRRGTPTDTQYF
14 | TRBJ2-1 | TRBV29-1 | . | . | TGCAGCGTTGAAGGGAGAGGCAGCTACAATGAGCAGTTCTTC | CSVEGRGSYNEQFF
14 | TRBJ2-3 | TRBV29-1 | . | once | TGCAGCGTTGAAGCCTTTTCGACCCTCGATACGCAGTATTTT | CSVEAFSTLDTQYF
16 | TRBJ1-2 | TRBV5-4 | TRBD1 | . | TGTGCCAGCAGCCAGGGACAGGGCCGGGGGAACTATGGCTACACCTTC | CASSQGQGRGNYGYTF
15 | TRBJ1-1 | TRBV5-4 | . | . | TGTGCCAGCAGCTTGGATCCGGCAAGCAACACTGAAGCTTTCTTT | CASSLDPASNTEAFF
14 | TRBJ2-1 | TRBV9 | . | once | TGTGCCAGCAGCGTGAGCGGCTCCTACAATGAGCAGTTCTTC | CASSVSGSYNEQFF
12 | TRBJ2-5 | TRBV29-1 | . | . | TGCAGCGTTGAGGCCAACACAGAGACCCAGTACTTC | CSVEANTETQYF